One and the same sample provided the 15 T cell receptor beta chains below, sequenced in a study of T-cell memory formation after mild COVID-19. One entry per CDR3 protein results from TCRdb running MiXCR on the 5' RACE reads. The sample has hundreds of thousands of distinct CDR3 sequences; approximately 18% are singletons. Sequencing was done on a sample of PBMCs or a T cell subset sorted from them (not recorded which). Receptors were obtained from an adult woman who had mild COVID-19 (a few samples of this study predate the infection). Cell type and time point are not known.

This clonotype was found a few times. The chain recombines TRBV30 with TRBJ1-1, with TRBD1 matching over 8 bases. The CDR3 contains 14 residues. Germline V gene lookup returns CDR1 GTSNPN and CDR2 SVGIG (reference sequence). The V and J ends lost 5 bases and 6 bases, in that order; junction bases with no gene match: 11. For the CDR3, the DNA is TGTGCCTGGGGGGGTGGCAGGGGGCTCGCTGAAGCTTTCTTT. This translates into CAWGGGRGLAEAFF.

CDR3 sequence: CATSGQSLDRTNEKLFF. The CDR3 nucleotides read TGTGCCACCAGCGGTCAATCCCTTGACAGGACAAATGAAAAACTGTTTTTT. The genes are TRBV15 and TRBJ1-4; a possible D gene is TRBD1 (6 bases). Deletions cut 5 bases from V and 5 bases from J, with 21 bases between. The CDR3 covers 17 residues. Per the germline V gene, CDR1 is LNHNV and CDR2 is YYDKDF (reference sequence).

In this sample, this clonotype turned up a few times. The chain's CDR3 is CSATRGPTNEKLFF. For the CDR3, the DNA is TGCAGTGCTACCAGGGGCCCAACTAATGAAAAACTGTTTTTT. V usage is TRBV20-1 and J usage is TRBJ1-4, with a tentative D call TRBD1 (6 bases). This CDR3 has 14 residues. Germline V gene data show CDR1 as DFQATT and CDR2 as SNEGSKA (reference sequence). V was shortened by 4 bases and J by 0 bases, with 9 bases between the two germline ends.

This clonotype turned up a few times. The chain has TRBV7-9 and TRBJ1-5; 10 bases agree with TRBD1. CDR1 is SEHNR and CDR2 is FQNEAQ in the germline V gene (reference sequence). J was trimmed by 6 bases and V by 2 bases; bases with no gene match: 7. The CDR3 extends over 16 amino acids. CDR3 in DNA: TGTGCCAGCAGCTTACAGGGACAGGGGACGGGTCAGCCCCAGCATTTT. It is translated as CASSLQGQGTGQPQHF.

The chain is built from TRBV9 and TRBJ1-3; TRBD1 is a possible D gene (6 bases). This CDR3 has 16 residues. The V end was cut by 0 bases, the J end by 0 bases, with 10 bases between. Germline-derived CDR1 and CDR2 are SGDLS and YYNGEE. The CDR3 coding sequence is TGTGCCAGCAGCGTAGGAGACAGGCTCTCTGGAAACACCATATATTTT. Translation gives CASSVGDRLSGNTIYF.

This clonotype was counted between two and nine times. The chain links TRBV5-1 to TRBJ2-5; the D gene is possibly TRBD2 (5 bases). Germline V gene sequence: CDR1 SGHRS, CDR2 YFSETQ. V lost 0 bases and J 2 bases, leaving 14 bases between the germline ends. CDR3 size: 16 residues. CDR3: CASSLGGSALQETQYF. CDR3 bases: TGCGCCAGCAGCTTGGGAGGTAGCGCCCTACAAGAGACCCAGTACTTC.

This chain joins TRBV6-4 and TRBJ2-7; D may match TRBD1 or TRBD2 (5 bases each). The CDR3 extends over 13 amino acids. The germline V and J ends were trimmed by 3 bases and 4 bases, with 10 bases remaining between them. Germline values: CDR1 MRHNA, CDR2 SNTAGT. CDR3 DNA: TGTGCCAGCAGTGAATGGGGCGGGTACGAGCAGTACTTC. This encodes CASSEWGGYEQYF.

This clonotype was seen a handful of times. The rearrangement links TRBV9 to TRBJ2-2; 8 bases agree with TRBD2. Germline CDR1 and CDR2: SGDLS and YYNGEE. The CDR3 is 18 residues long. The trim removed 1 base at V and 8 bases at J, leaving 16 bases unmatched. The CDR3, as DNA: TGTGCCAGCAGCGTACACGTCCCGAGCGGGAGATATTTGGGGGAGCTGTTTTTT. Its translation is CASSVHVPSGRYLGELFF.

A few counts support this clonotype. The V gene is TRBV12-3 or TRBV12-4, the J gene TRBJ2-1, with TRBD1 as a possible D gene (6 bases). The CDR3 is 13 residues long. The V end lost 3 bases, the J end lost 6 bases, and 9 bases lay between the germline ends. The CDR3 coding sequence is TGTGCCAGCAGTTTTAAAGGGGGCAATGAGCAGTTCTTC. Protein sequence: CASSFKGGNEQFF.

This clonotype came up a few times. The CDR3 reads CASSLKRGARGEQYF. The CDR3 bases are TGTGCCAGCAGTTTGAAGCGGGGGGCCAGGGGAGAGCAGTACTTC. V and J are TRBV6-5 and TRBJ2-7, with TRBD2 matching over 9 bases. The V and J ends lost 4 bases and 7 bases, in that order; junction bases with no gene match: 11. CDR3 length: 15 residues. Germline CDR1 is MNHEY and CDR2 is SVGAGI.

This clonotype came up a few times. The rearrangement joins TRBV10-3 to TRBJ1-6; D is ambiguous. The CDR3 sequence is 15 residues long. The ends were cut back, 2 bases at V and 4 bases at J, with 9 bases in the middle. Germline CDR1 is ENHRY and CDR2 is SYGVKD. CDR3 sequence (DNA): TGTGCCATCAGTGAGGAGGGATTATATAATTCACCCCTCCACTTT. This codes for CAISEEGLYNSPLHF.

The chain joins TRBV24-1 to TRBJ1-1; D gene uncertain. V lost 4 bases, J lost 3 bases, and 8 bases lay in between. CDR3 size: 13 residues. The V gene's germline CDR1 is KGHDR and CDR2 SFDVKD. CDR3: CATSDPRYTEAFF. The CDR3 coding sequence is TGTGCCACCAGTGACCCTCGGTACACTGAAGCTTTCTTT.

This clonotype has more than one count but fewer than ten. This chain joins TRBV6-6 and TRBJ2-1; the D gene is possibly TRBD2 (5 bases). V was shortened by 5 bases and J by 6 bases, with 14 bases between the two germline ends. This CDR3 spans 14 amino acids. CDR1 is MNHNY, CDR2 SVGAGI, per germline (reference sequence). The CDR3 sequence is CASSAPESGNEQFF. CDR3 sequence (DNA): TGTGCCAGCAGTGCCCCGGAAAGCGGCAATGAGCAGTTCTTC.

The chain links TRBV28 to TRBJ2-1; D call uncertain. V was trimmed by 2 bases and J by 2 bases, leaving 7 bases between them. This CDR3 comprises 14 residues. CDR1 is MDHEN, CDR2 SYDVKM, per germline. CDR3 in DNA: TGTGCCAGCAGTTTACCTCCCCCCTACAATGAGCAGTTCTTC. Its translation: CASSLPPPYNEQFF.

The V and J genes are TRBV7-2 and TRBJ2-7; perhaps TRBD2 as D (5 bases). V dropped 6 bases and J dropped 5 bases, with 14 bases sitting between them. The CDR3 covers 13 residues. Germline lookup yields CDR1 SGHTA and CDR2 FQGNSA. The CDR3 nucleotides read TGTGCCAGCAGTCACCGGACTCGTGACGAGCAGTACTTC. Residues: CASSHRTRDEQYF.